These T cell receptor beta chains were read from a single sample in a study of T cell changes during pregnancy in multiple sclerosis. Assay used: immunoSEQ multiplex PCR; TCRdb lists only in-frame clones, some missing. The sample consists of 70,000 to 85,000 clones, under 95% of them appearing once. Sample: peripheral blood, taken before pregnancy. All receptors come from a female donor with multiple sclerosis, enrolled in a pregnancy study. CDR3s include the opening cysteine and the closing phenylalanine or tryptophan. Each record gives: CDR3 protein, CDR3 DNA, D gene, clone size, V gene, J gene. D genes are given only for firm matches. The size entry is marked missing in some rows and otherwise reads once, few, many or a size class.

CAKNRDRGNEQFF	TGTGCCAAGAACCGGGACAGAGGCAATGAGCAGTTCTTC	TRBD1	.	TRBV19	TRBJ2-1
CASKRSGSPGKSSMNTEAFF	TGTGCCAGTAAGAGAAGCGGGAGCCCAGGGAAAAGCTCCATGAACACTGAAGCTTTCTTT	.	.	TRBV19	TRBJ1-1
CASSLGGLAGDEQYF	TGTGCCAGCAGCCTCGGGGGGCTAGCGGGGGACGAGCAGTACTTC	TRBD2	once	TRBV11-1	TRBJ2-7
CATSTGLESTDTQYF	TGTGCCACCAGCACCGGACTAGAGAGCACAGATACGCAGTATTTT	TRBD2	.	TRBV15	TRBJ2-3
CSVAQGNGEAFF	TGCAGCGTTGCCCAGGGGAACGGTGAAGCTTTCTTT	.	.	TRBV29-1	TRBJ1-1
CASSITGGSGNTIYF	TGTGCCAGCAGCATTACAGGGGGCTCTGGAAACACCATATATTTT	TRBD1	.	TRBV7-8	TRBJ1-3
CASSLLAGEAYNEQFF	TGCGCCAGCAGCCTTCTAGCGGGGGAGGCCTACAATGAGCAGTTCTTC	TRBD2	.	TRBV5-1	TRBJ2-1
CASSLGTGAYEQYF	TGCGCCAGCAGCTTGGGGACAGGGGCCTACGAGCAGTACTTC	TRBD1	.	TRBV5-1	TRBJ2-7
CASSPTPQSAGPQHF	TGTGCCAGCAGTCCCACCCCGCAGTCCGCAGGGCCCCAGCATTTT	.	.	TRBV27	TRBJ1-5
CASSLAKLTDTQYF	TGTGCCAGCAGTCTAGCTAAACTCACAGATACGCAGTATTTT	.	.	TRBV27	TRBJ2-3
CAYPQGFYGYTF	TGTGCCTATCCACAGGGGTTCTATGGCTACACCTTC	TRBD1	.	TRBV30	TRBJ1-2
CASSLVGTGANEQFF	TGCGCCAGCAGCTTGGTGGGGACAGGGGCCAATGAGCAGTTCTTC	TRBD1	.	TRBV5-1	TRBJ2-1
CATKGQGLEKLFF	TGTGCCACCAAGGGACAGGGTCTTGAAAAACTGTTTTTT	TRBD1	.	TRBV13	TRBJ1-4
CASLLGGVSLYEQYF	TGTGCCAGCCTCCTCGGGGGGGTTTCGCTCTACGAGCAGTACTTC	TRBD2	.	TRBV2	TRBJ2-7
CATSTTRFTYEQYF	TGTGCCACCAGCACCACCAGATTCACCTACGAGCAGTACTTC	.	once	TRBV15	TRBJ2-7
CASSAGEPAPYEQYF	TGTGCCAGCAGCGCAGGGGAACCCGCCCCCTACGAGCAGTACTTC	.	.	TRBV5-6	TRBJ2-7
CASSIGTGRYEQYF	TGTGCCAGTAGTATAGGTACAGGGAGATACGAGCAGTACTTC	.	.	TRBV19	TRBJ2-7
CATSRDQGGQYF	TGTGCCACCAGCAGAGATCAGGGGGGGCAGTACTTC	.	.	TRBV15	TRBJ2-7
CASSEARGGVDTQYF	TGTGCCAGCAGTGAAGCGCGGGGGGGAGTAGATACGCAGTATTTT	TRBD2	.	TRBV6-1	TRBJ2-3
CASSQSAVEGFEAFF	TGCGCCAGCAGCCAAAGCGCGGTGGAGGGGTTTGAAGCTTTCTTT	.	.	TRBV4-1	TRBJ1-1
CASSLHVGSASEAFF	TGTGCCAGCAGCTTACATGTCGGGAGTGCGTCTGAAGCTTTCTTT	.	few	TRBV7-8	TRBJ1-1
CASRATGGTEAFF	TGTGCCAGCAGGGCGACAGGGGGTACTGAAGCTTTCTTT	TRBD1	.	TRBV11-2	TRBJ1-1
CASSVSGDYSGANVLTF	TGTGCCAGCAGCGTTTCGGGAGATTACTCTGGGGCCAACGTCCTGACTTTC	.	.	TRBV9	TRBJ2-6
CASSEVTRGGNQPQHF	TGTGCCAGCAGTGAAGTCACCAGGGGCGGCAATCAGCCCCAGCATTTT	.	.	TRBV6-1	TRBJ1-5
CASSPGQGAFGYTF	TGCGCCAGCAGCCCGGGACAGGGGGCGTTTGGCTACACCTTC	TRBD1	.	TRBV10-2	TRBJ1-2
CASSQNPHKNTEAFF	TGTGCCAGCAGTCAAAACCCCCACAAGAACACTGAAGCTTTCTTT	.	.	TRBV6-1	TRBJ1-1
CASEPRARVDTGELFF	TGTGCCAGCGAACCTCGGGCGAGGGTCGACACCGGGGAGCTGTTTTTT	.	.	TRBV4-2	TRBJ2-2
CASSYGQPYEQYF	TGTGCCAGCAGTTACGGACAGCCCTACGAGCAGTACTTC	.	.	TRBV6-5	TRBJ2-7
CASSSREGFYEQYF	TGTGCCAGCAGCTCCAGGGAAGGCTTCTACGAGCAGTACTTC	.	.	TRBV2	TRBJ2-7
CASRQALGSNQPQHF	TGTGCCAGTAGACAGGCCCTCGGAAGCAATCAGCCCCAGCATTTT	.	.	TRBV6-5	TRBJ1-5
CAWSLLGPRYGYTF	TGTGCCTGGTCCCTATTGGGCCCGCGCTATGGCTACACCTTC	.	.	TRBV30	TRBJ1-2
CASREAETQYF	TGCGCCAGCAGGGAGGCGGAGACCCAGTACTTC	.	once	TRBV5-1	TRBJ2-5
CAISSTGADEQYF	TGTGCCATCAGTAGTACAGGCGCCGACGAGCAGTACTTC	.	.	TRBV10-3	TRBJ2-7
CASSPGLAWTGELFF	TGCGCCAGCAGCCCCGGACTAGCCTGGACCGGGGAGCTGTTTTTT	TRBD2	once	TRBV4-1	TRBJ2-2
CASSTGGNTEAFF	TGTGCCAGTAGTACGGGGGGGAACACTGAAGCTTTCTTT	.	.	TRBV19	TRBJ1-1
CASSDITGAGNTEAFF	TGTGCCAGCAGCGATATTACAGGGGCCGGGAACACTGAAGCTTTCTTT	TRBD1	.	TRBV9	TRBJ1-1
CASSTADRGGEQYF	TGTGCCAGCAGCACCGCGGACAGGGGTGGCGAGCAGTACTTC	TRBD1	.	TRBV9	TRBJ2-7
CASSPGQGWYGYTF	TGTGCCAGCAGCCCGGGACAGGGATGGTATGGCTACACCTTC	TRBD1	once	TRBV5-6	TRBJ1-2
CATSSAGYSPLHF	TGTGCCACCAGCTCCGCCGGGTACTCACCCCTCCACTTT	.	.	TRBV15	TRBJ1-6
CASSQDHTEAFF	TGTGCCAGCAGCCAGGATCACACTGAAGCTTTCTTT	.	.	TRBV7-9	TRBJ1-1
CASRPSSSYEQYF	TGTGCCAGCAGGCCTTCTAGCTCCTACGAGCAGTACTTC	.	.	TRBV2	TRBJ2-7
CASSVDPGEAYEQYF	TGTGCCAGCAGCGTAGACCCGGGGGAAGCCTACGAGCAGTACTTC	.	.	TRBV9	TRBJ2-7
CASSAGQGAVYEQYF	TGTGCCAGTAGTGCGGGACAGGGGGCCGTGTACGAGCAGTACTTC	TRBD1	once	TRBV19	TRBJ2-7
CASSARHPGELFF	TGTGCCAGCAGCGCCCGACACCCCGGGGAGCTGTTTTTT	.	.	TRBV9	TRBJ2-2
CASSFQGQGARYTF	TGTGCCAGCAGCTTCCAAGGACAGGGGGCTCGCTACACCTTC	TRBD1	.	TRBV7-9	TRBJ1-2